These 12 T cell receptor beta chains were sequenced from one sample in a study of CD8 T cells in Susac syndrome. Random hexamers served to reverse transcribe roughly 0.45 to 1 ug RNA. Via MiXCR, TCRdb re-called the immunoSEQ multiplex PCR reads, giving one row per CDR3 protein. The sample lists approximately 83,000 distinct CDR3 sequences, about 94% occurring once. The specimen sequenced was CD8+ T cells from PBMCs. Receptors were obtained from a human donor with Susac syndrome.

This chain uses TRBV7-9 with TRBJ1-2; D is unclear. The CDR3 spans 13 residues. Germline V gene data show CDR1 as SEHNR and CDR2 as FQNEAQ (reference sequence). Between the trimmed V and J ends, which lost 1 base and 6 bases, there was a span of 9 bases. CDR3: CASSLVQSNGYTF. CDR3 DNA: TGTGCCAGCAGCTTAGTCCAAAGTAATGGCTACACCTTC.

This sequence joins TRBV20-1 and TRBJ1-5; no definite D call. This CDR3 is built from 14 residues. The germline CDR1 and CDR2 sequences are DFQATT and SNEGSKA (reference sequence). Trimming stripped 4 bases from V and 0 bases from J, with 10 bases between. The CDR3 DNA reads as TGCAGTGCTATAACCGGTTATAGCAATCAGCCCCAGCATTTT. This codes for CSAITGYSNQPQHF.

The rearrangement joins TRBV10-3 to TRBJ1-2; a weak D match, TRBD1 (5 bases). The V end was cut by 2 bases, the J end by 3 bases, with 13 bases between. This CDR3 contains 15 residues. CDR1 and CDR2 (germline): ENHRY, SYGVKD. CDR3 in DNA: TGTGCCATCAGTGAGCCCCTGGGGGGGGACTATGGCTACACCTTC. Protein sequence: CAISEPLGGDYGYTF.

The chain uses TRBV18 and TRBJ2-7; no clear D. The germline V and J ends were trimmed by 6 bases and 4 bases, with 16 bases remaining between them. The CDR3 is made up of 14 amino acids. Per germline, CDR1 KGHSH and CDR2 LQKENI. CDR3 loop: CASSPLYDGYEQYF. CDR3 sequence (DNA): TGTGCCAGCTCCCCCCTCTACGACGGTTACGAGCAGTACTTC. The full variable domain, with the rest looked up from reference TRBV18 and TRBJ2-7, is NAGVMQNPRHLVRRRGQEARLRCSPMKGHSHVYWYRQLPEEGLKFMVYLQKENIIDESGMPKERFSAEFPKEGPSILRIQQVVRGDSAAYFCASSPLYDGYEQYFGPGTRLTVT.

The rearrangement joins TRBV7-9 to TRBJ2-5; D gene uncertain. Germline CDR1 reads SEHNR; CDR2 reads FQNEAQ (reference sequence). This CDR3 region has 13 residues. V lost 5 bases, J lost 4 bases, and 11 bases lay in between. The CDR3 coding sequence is TGTGCCAGCAGCCCTGCGAATCCAGAGACCCAGTACTTC. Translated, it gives CASSPANPETQYF.

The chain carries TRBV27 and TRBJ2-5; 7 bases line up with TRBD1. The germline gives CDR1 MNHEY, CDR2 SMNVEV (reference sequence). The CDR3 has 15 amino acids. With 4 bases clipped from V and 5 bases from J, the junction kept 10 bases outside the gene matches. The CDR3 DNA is TGTGCCAGCAGTTACCGTCCAGGGGGACGGGAGACCCAGTACTTC. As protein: CASSYRPGGRETQYF.

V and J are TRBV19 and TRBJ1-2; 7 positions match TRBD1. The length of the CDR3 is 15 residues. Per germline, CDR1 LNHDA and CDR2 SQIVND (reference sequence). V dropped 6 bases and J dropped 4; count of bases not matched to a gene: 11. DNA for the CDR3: TGTGCCAGTAGATTAACCGGGACAGCTGGCTATGGCTACACCTTC. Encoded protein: CASRLTGTAGYGYTF.

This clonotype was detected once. The CDR3 loop is CASSQPSAGVEETQYF. Written as DNA, the CDR3 is TGTGCCAGCAGCCAACCCTCGGCAGGGGTTGAAGAGACCCAGTACTTC. The J gene is TRBJ2-5, the V gene TRBV5-4; possible D gene TRBD1, 6 bases. CDR1 and CDR2 from the germline V gene are SGHNT and YYREEE (reference sequence). Trimming cost V 4 bases and J 3 bases, with 19 bases left between them. The CDR3 loop spans 16 amino acids.

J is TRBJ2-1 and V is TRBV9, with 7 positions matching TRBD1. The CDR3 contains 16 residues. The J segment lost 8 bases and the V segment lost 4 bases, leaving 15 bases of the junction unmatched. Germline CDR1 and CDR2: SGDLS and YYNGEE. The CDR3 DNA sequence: TGTGCCAGCAGCACTACCGGGACAGACCCTTTGGATGAGCAGTTCTTC. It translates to CASSTTGTDPLDEQFF.

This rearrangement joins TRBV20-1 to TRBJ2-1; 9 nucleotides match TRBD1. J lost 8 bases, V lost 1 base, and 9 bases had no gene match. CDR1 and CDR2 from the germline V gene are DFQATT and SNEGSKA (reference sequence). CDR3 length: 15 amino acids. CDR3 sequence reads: CSARVWGQGKDEQFF. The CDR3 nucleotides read TGCAGTGCTAGAGTCTGGGGACAGGGAAAAGATGAGCAGTTCTTC.

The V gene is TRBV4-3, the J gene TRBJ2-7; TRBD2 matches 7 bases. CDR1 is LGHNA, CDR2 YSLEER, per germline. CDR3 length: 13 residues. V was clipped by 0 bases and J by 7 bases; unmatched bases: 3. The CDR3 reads CASSQDGGWEQYF. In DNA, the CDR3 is TGCGCCAGCAGCCAAGACGGGGGGTGGGAGCAGTACTTC.

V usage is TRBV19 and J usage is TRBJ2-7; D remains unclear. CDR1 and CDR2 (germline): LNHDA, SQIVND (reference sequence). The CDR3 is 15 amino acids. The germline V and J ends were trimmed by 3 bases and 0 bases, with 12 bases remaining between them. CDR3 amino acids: CASSIGLVDSYEQYF. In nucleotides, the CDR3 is TGTGCCAGTAGTATCGGGCTAGTTGACTCCTACGAGCAGTACTTC.